This TCR beta chain came from a study of neurological immune-mediated disorders. Overall study results and limits: No CDR3 amino acid sequences recurred among expanded clones across subjects, suggesting private repertoires in all groups.

TCRdb itself ran the 5' RACE reads through MiXCR, one entry per CDR3 protein. The table has 87,000 or so distinct CDR3 sequences, roughly 3.5% seen once. This clonotype was seen at least ten times. The target antigen is unknown. This CDR3 region has 14 residues. CDR1 is SGHRS, CDR2 YFSETQ, per germline. V was cut by 0 bases and J by 5 bases, with 11 bases left in between. This receptor was identified in a woman aged 18-29 years with multiple sclerosis. The chain couples TRBV5-1 to TRBJ2-5; D call uncertain. Sequencing was done on a sample of PBMCs. In nucleotides, the CDR3 is TGCGCCAGCAGCTTGGGATTCGATGCGGAGACCCAGTACTTC. Protein product: CASSLGFDAETQYF. Filled out from reference TRBV5-1 and TRBJ2-5, the complete variable domain reads KAGVTQTPRYLIKTRGQQVTLSCSPISGHRSVSWYQQTPGQGLQFLFEYFSETQRNKGNFPGRFSGRQFSNSRSEMNVSTLELGDSALYLCASSLGFDAETQYFGPGTRLLVL.